These 8 T cell receptor beta chains were all obtained from the same sample, sequenced in a study of PD-1 blockade in classical Hodgkin lymphoma. Measured with immunoSEQ multiplex PCR; TCRdb has only the in-frame clones, and not every one. Of 95,000 to 100,000 clones in the sample, around 88% were seen once. In every patient, relapse followed autologous stem cell transplantation, while exposure to brentuximab vedotin differed. The sample was peripheral blood mononuclear cells (PBMCs), taken before the second cycle of nivolumab. These receptors were taken from a human donor with classical Hodgkin lymphoma.

The rearrangement joins TRBV11-2 to TRBJ1-1, with a tentative D call TRBD1 (6 bases). This CDR3 region has 13 residues. V lost 6 bases to trimming and J lost 10 bases, with 18 bases between them. Germline V CDR1 and CDR2: SGHAT, FQNNGV. This CDR3 is CASSEVGGRGAFF. The CDR3 nucleotides read TGTGCCAGCAGTGAAGTGGGGGGCAGGGGAGCTTTCTTT. Filled out from reference TRBV11-2 and TRBJ1-1, the complete variable domain reads EAGVAQSPRYKIIEKRQSVAFWCNPISGHATLYWYQQILGQGPKLLIQFQNNGVVDDSQLPKDRFSAERLKGVDSTLKIQPAKLEDSAVYLCASSEVGGRGAFFGQGTRLTVV.

This sequence joins TRBV4-1 and TRBJ1-3, with a tentative D call TRBD1 (5 bases). Trimming cost V 1 base and J 1 base, with 14 bases left between them. Per the germline V gene, CDR1 is MGHRA and CDR2 is YSYEKL. This CDR3 region has 17 residues. The CDR3: CASSQVPRGKSGNTIYF. The CDR3 DNA is TGCGCCAGCAGCCAAGTGCCTCGGGGGAAATCTGGAAACACCATATATTTT.

CDR3 nucleotide sequence: TGTGCCAGCAGCTTGGGGACAGGGGCTGGCTACACCTTC. The encoded protein is CASSLGTGAGYTF. The V call is TRBV11-2, the J call TRBJ1-2; 10 bases fit TRBD1. The CDR3 consists of 13 residues. Germline V gives CDR1 SGHAT, CDR2 FQNNGV. J lost 7 bases, V lost 3 bases, and 2 bases had no gene match.

V is TRBV28 and J is TRBJ1-1, with D uncertain. The CDR3 has 15 amino acids. Germline CDR1 is MDHEN and CDR2 is SYDVKM. The V end lost 6 bases, the J end lost 2 bases, and 16 bases lay between the germline ends. In nucleotides, the CDR3 is TGTGCCAGCAGCTTCGTCGGGGATCAAAACACTGAAGCTTTCTTT. Protein: CASSFVGDQNTEAFF.

The chain is built from TRBV19 and TRBJ2-5; D not resolved. V was trimmed by 6 bases and J by 5 bases, leaving 7 bases between them. This CDR3 is built from 11 residues. From germline, CDR1 is LNHDA and CDR2 SQIVND (reference sequence). CDR3: CASRGLETQYF. CDR3 DNA sequence: TGTGCCAGTAGGGGTTTGGAGACCCAGTACTTC.

This clone turned up a few times. The CDR3: CASSMGFGQPYNEQFF. CDR3 DNA sequence: TGTGCCAGCAGCATGGGTTTTGGACAGCCTTACAATGAGCAGTTCTTC. The chain carries TRBV7-2 and TRBJ2-1, with D tentatively TRBD1 (6 bases). V was pared by 5 bases and J by 4 bases, with 18 bases between. From germline, CDR1 is SGHTA and CDR2 FQGNSA. This CDR3 is 16 amino acids long.

DNA of the CDR3: TGTGCCAGCAGTCGGGGTGCCCCATATAGCAATCAGCCCCAGCATTTT. Translation gives CASSRGAPYSNQPQHF. The genes are TRBV27 and TRBJ1-5; D is undetermined. The CDR3 runs 16 residues. Germline V gives CDR1 MNHEY, CDR2 SMNVEV (reference sequence). The ends were cut back, 5 bases at V and 0 bases at J, with 14 bases in the middle.

The rearrangement joins TRBV2 to TRBJ2-7, with D possibly TRBD2 on 6 matching bases. The CDR3 extends over 15 amino acids. In germline, CDR1 is SNHLY, CDR2 FYNNEI. V was shortened by 4 bases and J by 3 bases, with 16 bases between the two germline ends. In nucleotides, the CDR3 is TGTGCCAGCAGTGCCCCCCGGACGGGAGTCTACGAGCAGTACTTC. Translating gives CASSAPRTGVYEQYF.